This T cell receptor (beta chain) was captured in a study of T cell clonotyping in hematopoietic cell transplantation. This clone ranks as medium-sized (0.01 to 0.1%). The antigen remains unidentified. Between the trimmed V and J ends, which lost 0 bases and 8 bases, there was a span of 9 bases. The CDR3 runs 13 residues. Germline lookup yields CDR1 SGDLS and CDR2 YYNGEE. Study-wide results and limits: Pathologically expanded recipient clonotypes increased progressively from day 30 to day 180 as diversity fell. Broader posttransplant TCR repertoire diversity was predicted by graft donor and pretransplant recipient Inverse Simpson Index values.

Repertoires were generated with immunoSEQ multiplex PCR, while TCRdb's copy carries only in-frame clones and drops some. Altogether some 15,000 clones are present, around 60% being singletons, with the ten largest covering roughly 10%. Recipient blood drawn about 28 days pretransplant and days 30, 100, 180 after. The sample in question was PBMCs, obtained 30 days after allogeneic stem cell transplant. The chain uses TRBV9 and TRBJ1-3; D unresolved. This receptor was taken from a male patient aged 45-59 years who had an allogeneic stem cell transplant from an unrelated donor, so T cells may come from the graft donor. Some clones in this sample may be carry-over from other donors' samples. The DNA for the CDR3 is TGTGCCAGCAGCGTAGAGGGCCGAGACACCATATATTTT. Protein sequence: CASSVEGRDTIYF.